This T cell receptor beta chain was captured by sequencing in a study of CD8 T cells in ankylosing spondylitis. Points from the study as a whole: One TCR beta motif, made up of about 8 highly homologous variants, appeared characteristic of ankylosing spondylitis blood. Peripheral blood samples showed relatively rare disease-linked clones, and these clones were CD8+. Earlier literature documents some of the motif variants in reactive arthritis synovial fluid and blood.

CDR1 and CDR2 (germline): MDHEN, SYDVKM. CDR3 length: 14 residues. Trimming pared 4 bases from V and 4 bases from J, leaving 13 bases between. Regarding this clonotype: Its specificity is not known.

TCRdb re-analysed the 5' RACE reads in MiXCR, keeping a single row per CDR3 protein. There are 750,000 to 850,000 distinct CDR3 sequences in the sample; about 11% occur only once, and 0.51% lies in the top ten. The V call is TRBV28, the J call TRBJ2-5; tentatively, D is TRBD1 or TRBD2 (5 bases each). This TCR derives from a male donor with ankylosing spondylitis. The specimen was blood, either unsorted or a sorted T cell fraction (not recorded which). The CDR3 loop reads CASSSPGLLETQYF. For the CDR3, the DNA is TGTGCCAGCAGTTCCCCGGGGCTGCTAGAGACCCAGTACTTC. Full variable domain (rest looked up from reference TRBV28 and TRBJ2-5): DVKVTQSSRYLVKRTGEKVFLECVQDMDHENMFWYRQDPGLGLRLIYFSYDVKMKEKGDIPEGYSVSREKKERFSLILESASTNQTSMYLCASSSPGLLETQYFGPGTRLLVL.